Listed here are 11 T cell receptor beta chains from one sample, sequenced in a study of T cells in Graves' hyperthyroidism and ophthalmopathy. Amplified TCR beta CDR3 regions came from RNA transcripts. The TCR CDR3 first-round RT-PCR relied on the HTBI primer set. TCRdb redid the calling of the multiplex PCR reads with MiXCR, one entry per CDR3 protein. The profile covers a few hundred thousand distinct CDR3 sequences, with about 14% appearing a single time and more than 5% taken by the ten largest. The sequenced material came from blood. These receptors all stem from a woman aged 25 to 39 with Graves' hyperthyroidism that later progressed to Graves' ophthalmopathy.

Note on this clonotype: At one end the junction does not follow the germline gene, possibly because of a read error. CDR3: CATSFRAYGETQYF. The CDR3 nucleotides are TGTGCCACCAGCTTCCGGGCCTACGGAGAGACCCAGTACTTC. This chain joins TRBV5-6 and TRBJ2-5; D call uncertain. The CDR3 is made up of 14 amino acids. Germline CDR1 is SGHDT and CDR2 is YYEEEE. The full variable domain, completed using reference TRBV5-6 and TRBJ2-5, is DAGVTQSPTHLIKTRGQQVTLRCSPKSGHDTVSWYQQALGQGPQFIFQYYEEEERQRGNFPDRFSGHQFPNYSSELNVNALLLGDSALYLCATSFRAYGETQYFGPGTRLLVL.

Only a few counts were recorded for this clonotype. The chain links TRBV20-1 to TRBJ2-4; 7 positions match TRBD2. CDR1 is DFQATT and CDR2 is SNEGSKA in the germline V gene (reference sequence). The CDR3 consists of 17 residues. CDR3 sequence (DNA): TGCAGCGATCCACCCCCCAAGACTAGCTCATTCGGGGGCATTCAGTACTTC. Protein sequence: CSDPPPKTSSFGGIQYF.

This clonotype was picked up a small number of times. The chain uses TRBV4-2 and TRBJ1-6, with D perhaps matching TRBD1 (6 bases). CDR1 is LGHNA, CDR2 YNFKEQ, per germline. The CDR3 totals 16 residues. Trimming cost V 4 bases and J 10 bases, with 20 bases left between them. The CDR3 is CASSPSSRNRASPLHF. The CDR3 bases are TGTGCCAGCAGCCCCTCCTCTCGGAACAGGGCCTCACCCCTCCACTTT.

This clonotype was detected a few times. The gene calls are TRBV3-1 and TRBJ2-6; possible D gene TRBD1, 6 bases. Per germline, CDR1 LGHDT and CDR2 YNNKEL (reference sequence). This CDR3 has 17 amino acids. Trimming removed 6 bases at V and 0 bases at J, with 15 bases between. The CDR3, as DNA: TGTGCCAGCAGTCCCCAGGACAGTAGCTCTGGGGCCAACGTCCTGACTTTC. Translation gives CASSPQDSSSGANVLTF.

V gene TRBV7-9 combines with J gene TRBJ1-6, with D unclear. Germline V lookup: CDR1 SEHNR, CDR2 FQNEAQ (reference sequence). CDR3 length: 12 residues. Deletions cut 2 bases from V and 8 bases from J, with 4 bases between. The chain's CDR3 is CASSLKDSPLHF. The CDR3 DNA sequence: TGTGCCAGCAGCTTAAAGGATTCACCCCTCCACTTT.

This clonotype was counted many times. This chain uses TRBV28 with TRBJ2-5, with D perhaps being TRBD1 or TRBD2 (7 bases each). The V end was cut by 5 bases, the J end by 0 bases, with 22 bases between. CDR1 is MDHEN and CDR2 is SYDVKM in the germline V gene. This CDR3 is 18 amino acids long. CDR3 amino acids: CASSPRQGLLAYQETQYF. The CDR3 DNA sequence: TGTGCCAGCAGTCCCCGACAGGGCTTACTAGCGTACCAAGAGACCCAGTACTTC.

This chain joins TRBV19 and TRBJ1-5; D call uncertain. The CDR3 is made up of 13 amino acids. The V gene's germline CDR1 is LNHDA and CDR2 SQIVND (reference sequence). Trimming left V 7 bases short and J 3 bases short, with 10 bases between. CDR3 nucleotide sequence: TGTGCCAGTAACACCGGGAACAATCAGCCCCAGCATTTT. It specifies CASNTGNNQPQHF.

There are many counts of this clonotype. The rearrangement joins TRBV28 to TRBJ1-2; 10 bases map to TRBD1. The junction had 7 bases not matched to a gene; V was cut back by 1 base and J by 5 bases. Germline assignment: CDR1 MDHEN and CDR2 SYDVKM. The CDR3 covers 16 residues. DNA of the CDR3: TGTGCCAGCAGTTTATTGACTGGGACAGGGGTATATGGCTACACCTTC. The encoded protein is CASSLLTGTGVYGYTF.

This clonotype was counted at least ten times. The V and J genes are TRBV20-1 and TRBJ2-5; tentatively, D is TRBD1 (6 bases). Between the trimmed V and J ends, which lost 6 bases and 2 bases, there was a span of 19 bases. The CDR3 length is 15 residues. Germline V gene sequence: CDR1 DFQATT, CDR2 SNEGSKA (reference sequence). In nucleotides, the CDR3 is TGCAGTGCGTTAAGGGGGAATGGGCAACAAGAGACCCAGTACTTC. Its translation: CSALRGNGQQETQYF.

This clonotype has a count of ten or more. The chain combines TRBV20-1 with TRBJ2-1, with 13 nucleotides matching TRBD2. The germline gives CDR1 DFQATT, CDR2 SNEGSKA (reference sequence). V was clipped by 5 bases and J by 6 bases; unmatched bases: 7. The CDR3 spans 15 residues. The CDR3 loop reads CSAQEGTSGTNEQFF. The DNA of the CDR3 is TGCAGTGCTCAGGAGGGGACTAGCGGGACCAATGAGCAGTTCTTC.

This clonotype was recorded at least ten times. The CDR3 nucleotides are TGTGCCAGCAGTTCCCGACAGGGGACCCTTAATGAAAAACTGTTTTTT. Its translation: CASSSRQGTLNEKLFF. The chain is built from TRBV12-3 or TRBV12-4 and TRBJ1-4, with 8 bases identical to TRBD1. CDR3 length: 16 residues. The trim removed 4 bases at V and 4 bases at J, leaving 8 bases unmatched.